These 27 T cell receptor beta chains were sequenced from one sample in a study of blood T cell repertoires in COVID-19. Profiling relied on immunoSEQ multiplex PCR, and the TCRdb table lists in-frame clones only, not all of them. Of 250,000 or so clones listed, about 90% are singletons. Sequences were obtained from PBMCs or T cells enriched from blood (not recorded which). The origin of the receptors is a human donor in a cohort exposed to, infected with or recovered from COVID-19 (not recorded which). The donor label of this sample is uncertain.

J is TRBJ1-1 and V is TRBV24-1; 10 bases line up with TRBD1. CDR1 is KGHDR and CDR2 is SFDVKD in the germline V gene. V trimming: 7 bases; J trimming: 5 bases; junction bases outside the gene matches: 6. The CDR3 spans 14 residues. DNA for the CDR3: TGTGCCACCAGCAGGACAGGGGGGAAGACTGAAGCTTTCTTT. Amino acids: CATSRTGGKTEAFF.

The chain combines TRBV19 with TRBJ1-2; 7 bases align to TRBD1. V was clipped by 6 bases and J by 1 base; unmatched bases: 14. This CDR3 comprises 17 residues. Germline V gene sequence: CDR1 LNHDA, CDR2 SQIVND (reference sequence). Written as DNA, the CDR3 is TGTGCCAGTAGCGCTAACCGGGACAGCGTTCTTAACTATGGCTACACCTTC. Translating it yields CASSANRDSVLNYGYTF.

The genes are TRBV5-6 and TRBJ2-7, with 10 bases that match TRBD1. CDR1 and CDR2 (germline): SGHDT, YYEEEE. CDR3 length: 14 residues. Unmatched junction bases numbered 4, after V lost 4 bases and J lost 3 bases. This chain's CDR3 is CASSPGQGFYEQYF. The CDR3 nucleotides read TGTGCCAGCAGCCCGGGACAGGGGTTCTACGAGCAGTACTTC. Variable domain in full (rest from reference TRBV5-6 and TRBJ2-7): DAGVTQSPTHLIKTRGQQVTLRCSPKSGHDTVSWYQQALGQGPQFIFQYYEEEERQRGNFPDRFSGHQFPNYSSELNVNALLLGDSALYLCASSPGQGFYEQYFGPGTRLTVT.

This chain connects TRBV6-5 to TRBJ1-1, with TRBD1 as a possible D gene (6 bases). Trimming stripped 4 bases from V and 2 bases from J, with 14 bases between. From germline, CDR1 is MNHEY and CDR2 SVGAGI. This CDR3 region has 15 residues. The CDR3 bases are TGTGCCAGCAGTTCACCGGACAGCTCCAACACTGAAGCTTTCTTT. Translating gives CASSSPDSSNTEAFF.

The V gene is TRBV18, the J gene TRBJ2-5; no clear D. Trimming cost V 3 bases and J 2 bases, with 13 bases left between them. Germline-derived CDR1 and CDR2 are KGHSH and LQKENI. The CDR3 spans 15 residues. Written as DNA, the CDR3 is TGTGCCAGCTCACCCTCGACCACGGAGCAAGAGACCCAGTACTTC. This gives the protein CASSPSTTEQETQYF. Full variable domain (outside the CDR3, taken from reference TRBV18 and TRBJ2-5): NAGVMQNPRHLVRRRGQEARLRCSPMKGHSHVYWYRQLPEEGLKFMVYLQKENIIDESGMPKERFSAEFPKEGPSILRIQQVVRGDSAAYFCASSPSTTEQETQYFGPGTRLLVL.

The chain has TRBV7-2 and TRBJ1-1, with 8 bases matching TRBD1. Trimming removed 5 bases from V and 4 bases from J; junction bases left unmatched: 9. The CDR3 sequence is 15 residues long. CDR1 and CDR2 from the germline V gene are SGHTA and FQGNSA. The CDR3 bases are TGTGCCAGCAGCACCGGGACAGGTCGGGGCACTGAAGCTTTCTTT. This encodes CASSTGTGRGTEAFF. Variable domain in full (rest from reference TRBV7-2 and TRBJ1-1): GAGVSQSPSNKVTEKGKDVELRCDPISGHTALYWYRQSLGQGLEFLIYFQGNSAPDKSGLPSDRFSAERTGGSVSTLTIQRTQQEDSAVYLCASSTGTGRGTEAFFGQGTRLTVV.

This clone was seen a few times. V is TRBV27 and J is TRBJ1-5; 10 bases agree with TRBD1. Germline loops: CDR1 MNHEY, CDR2 SMNVEV (reference sequence). The trim removed 4 bases at V and 2 bases at J, leaving 2 bases unmatched. The CDR3 runs to 15 residues. The CDR3 region is CASSWGTGGNQPQHF. The CDR3 nucleotides are TGTGCCAGCAGTTGGGGGACAGGGGGCAATCAGCCCCAGCATTTT.

The chain employs TRBV19 and TRBJ1-5; TRBD1 matches at 7 bases. V trimming: 3 bases; J trimming: 7 bases; junction bases outside the gene matches: 6. Germline V gene data show CDR1 as LNHDA and CDR2 as SQIVND (reference sequence). This CDR3 is built from 14 residues. CDR3 region: CASSIDRDGQPQHF. The CDR3 coding sequence is TGTGCCAGTAGTATTGACAGGGATGGGCAGCCCCAGCATTTT. Using reference TRBV19 and TRBJ1-5 for the parts outside the CDR3, the full variable domain is DGGITQSPKYLFRKEGQNVTLSCEQNLNHDAMYWYRQDPGQGLRLIYYSQIVNDFQKGDIAEGYSVSREKKESFPLTVTSAQKNPTAFYLCASSIDRDGQPQHFGDGTRLSIL.

This clone was seen once. The chain has TRBV7-8 and TRBJ1-2; D may be TRBD1 (5 bases). V was trimmed by 7 bases and J by 3 bases, leaving 18 bases between them. CDR3 length equals 15 residues. In germline, CDR1 is SGHVS, CDR2 FQNEAQ. CDR3 DNA sequence: TGTGCCAGCACCAAGGGCCAGGGAACGTACTATGGCTACACCTTC. It codes for CASTKGQGTYYGYTF.

The V gene is TRBV19, the J gene TRBJ1-4, with D possibly matching TRBD1 (5 bases). The germline V and J ends were trimmed by 5 bases and 0 bases, with 7 bases remaining between them. Germline assignment: CDR1 LNHDA and CDR2 SQIVND (reference sequence). This CDR3 has 14 amino acids. The DNA of the CDR3 is TGTGCCAGTAGTCGACAGTCAACTAATGAAAAACTGTTTTTT. Encoded protein: CASSRQSTNEKLFF.

This chain uses TRBV5-1 with TRBJ1-3; D may be TRBD1 (5 bases). Germline V gene lookup returns CDR1 SGHRS and CDR2 YFSETQ. This CDR3 has 15 residues. Deletions cut 4 bases from V and 2 bases from J, with 13 bases between. The CDR3 DNA follows: TGCGCCAGCAGCCTGCCGGGGGAGGCTGGAAACACCATATATTTT. Protein: CASSLPGEAGNTIYF.

V and J are TRBV7-8 and TRBJ1-6; TRBD1 matches at 11 bases. V shed 5 bases, J shed 10 bases, and the junction held 7 bases outside the gene matches. Germline V lookup: CDR1 SGHVS, CDR2 FQNEAQ. CDR3 length: 15 amino acids. In DNA form, the CDR3 reads TGTGCCAGCAGCGCCTTGGGACAGGGGGAGTCACCCCTCCACTTT. This translates into CASSALGQGESPLHF.

A single count supports this clone. CDR3 in amino acids: CASSPTAGANVLTF. CDR3 sequence (DNA): TGTGCCAGCAGTCCGACAGCAGGGGCCAACGTCCTGACTTTC. V and J are TRBV27 and TRBJ2-6; maybe TRBD1 (5 bases). CDR3 length equals 14 residues. Germline CDR1 and CDR2: MNHEY and SMNVEV (reference sequence). Trimming removed 5 bases at V and 4 bases at J, with 9 bases between.

The rearrangement uses TRBV11-2 and TRBJ2-7, with 7 positions matching TRBD2. With 1 base clipped from V and 3 bases from J, the junction kept 6 bases outside the gene matches. Looked up from germline, CDR1 is SGHAT and CDR2 is FQNNGV. The CDR3 covers 15 residues. In nucleotides, the CDR3 is TGTGCCAGCAGCTTAGGGAAGGGAGGGGACTACGAGCAGTACTTC. Protein: CASSLGKGGDYEQYF.

The chain has TRBV18 and TRBJ1-5; D is unclear. In germline, CDR1 is KGHSH, CDR2 LQKENI. Deletions cut 3 bases from V and 6 bases from J, with 6 bases between. The CDR3 is made up of 12 amino acids. As DNA, the CDR3 is TGTGCCAGCTCACCTGGCGGTCAGCCCCAGCATTTT. It encodes CASSPGGQPQHF.

The chain employs TRBV30 and TRBJ1-6; no definite D call. In germline, CDR1 is GTSNPN, CDR2 SVGIG (reference sequence). The CDR3 runs 16 residues. V dropped 2 bases and J dropped 0 bases, with 11 bases sitting between them. As DNA, the CDR3 is TGTGCCTGGAGTAACCTGGTTAGCTCCTATAATTCACCCCTCCACTTT. It codes for CAWSNLVSSYNSPLHF. The complete variable domain, with remaining parts taken from reference TRBV30 and TRBJ1-6, reads SQTIHQWPATLVQPVGSPLSLECTVEGTSNPNLYWYRQAAGRGLQLLFYSVGIGQISSEVPQNLSASRPQDRQFILSSKKLLLSDSGFYLCAWSNLVSSYNSPLHFGNGTRLTVT.

This chain connects TRBV30 to TRBJ1-6; D gene ambiguous. The germline V and J ends were trimmed by 2 bases and 6 bases, with 14 bases remaining between them. This CDR3 region has 15 residues. Germline values: CDR1 GTSNPN, CDR2 SVGIG (reference sequence). The CDR3 here is CAWSINSPSNSPLHF. The DNA for the CDR3 is TGTGCCTGGAGTATCAACAGTCCCTCTAATTCACCCCTCCACTTT.

This clone appeared a few times. This chain uses TRBV27 with TRBJ1-1; 7 nucleotides align to TRBD1. The V and J ends lost 0 bases and 5 bases, in that order; junction bases with no gene match: 6. The CDR3 runs to 15 residues. The germline gives CDR1 MNHEY, CDR2 SMNVEV (reference sequence). The CDR3 region is CASSLSGGAGTEAFF. The CDR3 DNA is TGTGCCAGCAGTTTATCAGGGGGCGCGGGGACTGAAGCTTTCTTT.

In this sample, this clone turned up once. This sequence joins TRBV30 and TRBJ2-2; 9 positions match TRBD2. V dropped 3 bases and J dropped 4; count of bases not matched to a gene: 3. Germline V gene lookup returns CDR1 GTSNPN and CDR2 SVGIG (reference sequence). This CDR3 comprises 14 residues. CDR3: CAWRTSGGTGELFF. The CDR3 nucleotides read TGTGCCTGGAGGACTAGCGGAGGCACCGGGGAGCTGTTTTTT. The full variable domain, rest sourced from reference TRBV30 and TRBJ2-2, is SQTIHQWPATLVQPVGSPLSLECTVEGTSNPNLYWYRQAAGRGLQLLFYSVGIGQISSEVPQNLSASRPQDRQFILSSKKLLLSDSGFYLCAWRTSGGTGELFFGEGSRLTVL.

The J gene is TRBJ1-2, the V gene TRBV15; D call uncertain. CDR3 length equals 14 residues. Germline CDR1 and CDR2: LNHNV and YYDKDF (reference sequence). V lost 6 bases, J lost 3 bases, and 14 bases lay in between. CDR3 residues: CATSPTSGDYGYTF. The CDR3 coding sequence is TGTGCCACCAGTCCGACGTCAGGCGACTATGGCTACACCTTC.

The rearrangement links TRBV5-4 to TRBJ2-6; D remains unclear. The V gene's germline CDR1 is SGHNT and CDR2 YYREEE (reference sequence). V was shortened by 2 bases and J by 0 bases, with 6 bases between the two germline ends. There are 15 residues in the CDR3. CDR3: CASSFRSSGANVLTF. The CDR3 region has the DNA TGTGCCAGCAGCTTCAGGTCCTCTGGGGCCAACGTCCTGACTTTC.

The rearrangement links TRBV7-3 to TRBJ2-1; 8 positions match TRBD1. There are 14 residues in the CDR3. Germline values: CDR1 SGHTA, CDR2 FQGTGA. V was pared by 8 bases and J by 3 bases, with 6 bases of the junction left unmatched. CDR3 DNA: TGTGCCAGCTCCCGGGACAGGAGCTACAATGAGCAGTTCTTC. Its translation is CASSRDRSYNEQFF.

V is TRBV27 and J is TRBJ2-1; TRBD1 is a possible D gene (6 bases). The CDR3 is 16 residues long. Trimming removed 2 bases at V and 0 bases at J, with 11 bases between. From germline, CDR1 is MNHEY and CDR2 SMNVEV (reference sequence). The CDR3 region has the DNA TGTGCCAGCAGTTTAACGCAGGACAGCTCCTACAATGAGCAGTTCTTC. Its protein product is CASSLTQDSSYNEQFF.

The CDR3 loop is CASNNGDRGDATNEKLFF. The CDR3 nucleotides are TGTGCCAGCAATAACGGGGACAGGGGAGATGCAACTAATGAAAAACTGTTTTTT. V usage is TRBV21-1 and J usage is TRBJ1-4; the table's TRBD1 call for D was not verified on the DNA. TRBV21-1 has pseudogene status. The CDR3 is 18 residues long.

The chain is built from TRBV7-3 and TRBJ2-1; D gene uncertain. This CDR3 contains 14 residues. V was trimmed by 2 bases and J by 6 bases, leaving 11 bases between them. The V gene's germline CDR1 is SGHTA and CDR2 FQGTGA. This CDR3 reads CASSLSGSLNEQFF. The CDR3 bases are TGTGCCAGCAGCTTATCCGGTAGTCTCAATGAGCAGTTCTTC.

The V call is TRBV19, the J call TRBJ1-3, with TRBD1 identical over 7 bases. The CDR3 is 13 amino acids. Germline CDR1 is LNHDA and CDR2 is SQIVND (reference sequence). J was trimmed by 4 bases and V by 9 bases; bases with no gene match: 6. The DNA for the CDR3 is TGTGCCAGGCCGCCGGGACAGGGAAACACCATATATTTT. The encoded protein is CARPPGQGNTIYF.

The gene calls are TRBV25-1 and TRBJ2-7; perhaps TRBD2 as D (6 bases). V lost 3 bases and J lost 11, with 11 bases in between. Germline V gene data show CDR1 as MGHDK and CDR2 as SYGVNS. This CDR3 comprises 11 residues. The CDR3 sequence is CASSDGIAEYF. The CDR3 bases are TGTGCCAGCAGTGATGGGATAGCGGAGTACTTC.